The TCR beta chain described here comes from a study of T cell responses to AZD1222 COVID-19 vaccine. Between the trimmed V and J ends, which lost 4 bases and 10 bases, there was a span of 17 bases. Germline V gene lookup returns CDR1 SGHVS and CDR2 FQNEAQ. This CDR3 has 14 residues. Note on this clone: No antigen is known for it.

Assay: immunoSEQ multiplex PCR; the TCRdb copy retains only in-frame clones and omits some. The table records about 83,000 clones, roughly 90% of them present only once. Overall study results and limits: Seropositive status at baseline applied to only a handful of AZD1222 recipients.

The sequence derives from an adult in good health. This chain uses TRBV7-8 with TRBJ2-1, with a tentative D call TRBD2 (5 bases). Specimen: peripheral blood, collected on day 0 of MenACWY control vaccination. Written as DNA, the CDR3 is TGTGCCAGCAGCTACCGGGGATCAGGCGAGGAGCAGTTCTTC. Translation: CASSYRGSGEEQFF.